The text below deals with one T cell receptor beta chain. No antigen is known for it. Extraction of RNA preceded its reverse transcription into cDNA, which served as the sequencing template. Only in-frame clones appear in the TCRdb table, and some are missing; sequencing was by immunoSEQ multiplex PCR. The data contain 110,000 or so clones, 55% to 80% of them singletons. This sample was taken from a study of CD8+ T cells in alopecia areata. The CDR3 has 14 amino acids. Germline loops: CDR1 SGDLS, CDR2 YYNGEE. Trimming stripped 4 bases from V and 7 bases from J, with 14 bases between. Findings of the study overall: Patients shared TCRs less clearly than mice did, possibly owing to HLA. Lesional tissue from the scalp (especially in alopecia totalis/universalis) showed higher clonality than normal scalp. Besides other cells, scalp samples also yield sequences of resident alphabeta T cells from normal skin.

The sequencing sample was made of CD4+ T cells sorted from blood. This sequence was found in a human donor in good health. The V and J genes are TRBV9 and TRBJ1-4; D remains ambiguous. The CDR3 bases are TGTGCCAGCAGCTTAGATGACTGGGGTGAAAAACTGTTTTTT. It is translated as CASSLDDWGEKLFF.